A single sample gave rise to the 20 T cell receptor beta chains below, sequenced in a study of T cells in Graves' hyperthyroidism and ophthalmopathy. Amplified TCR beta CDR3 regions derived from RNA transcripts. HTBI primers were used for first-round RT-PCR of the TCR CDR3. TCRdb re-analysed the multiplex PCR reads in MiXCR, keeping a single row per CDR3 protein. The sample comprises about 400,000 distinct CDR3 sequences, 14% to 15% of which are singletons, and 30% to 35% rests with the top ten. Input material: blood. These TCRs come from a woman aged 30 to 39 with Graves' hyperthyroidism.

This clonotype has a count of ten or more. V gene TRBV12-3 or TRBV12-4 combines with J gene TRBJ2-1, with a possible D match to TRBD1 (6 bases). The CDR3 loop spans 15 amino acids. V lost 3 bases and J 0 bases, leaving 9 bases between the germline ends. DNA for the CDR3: TGTGCCAGCAGTTTTATGACAGGCTCCTACAATGAGCAGTTCTTC. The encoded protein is CASSFMTGSYNEQFF.

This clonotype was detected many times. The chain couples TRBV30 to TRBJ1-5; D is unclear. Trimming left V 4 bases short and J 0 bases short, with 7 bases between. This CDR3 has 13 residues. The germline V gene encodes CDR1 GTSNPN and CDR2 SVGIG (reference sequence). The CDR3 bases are TGTGCCTGGAATACAGATAGCAATCAGCCCCAGCATTTT. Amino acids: CAWNTDSNQPQHF.

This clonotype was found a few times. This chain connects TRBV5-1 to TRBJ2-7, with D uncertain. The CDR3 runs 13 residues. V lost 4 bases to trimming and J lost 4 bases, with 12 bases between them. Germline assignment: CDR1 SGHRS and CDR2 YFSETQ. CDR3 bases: TGCGCCAGCAGCACACCCCCAATTTACGAGCAGTACTTC. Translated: CASSTPPIYEQYF.

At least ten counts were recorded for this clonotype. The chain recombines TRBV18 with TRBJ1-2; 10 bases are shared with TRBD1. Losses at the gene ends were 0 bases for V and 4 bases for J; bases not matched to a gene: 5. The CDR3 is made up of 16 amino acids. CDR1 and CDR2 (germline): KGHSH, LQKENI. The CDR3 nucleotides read TGTGCCAGCTCACCACCGTGGGACAGGGGCAGCTATGGCTACACCTTC. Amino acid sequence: CASSPPWDRGSYGYTF.

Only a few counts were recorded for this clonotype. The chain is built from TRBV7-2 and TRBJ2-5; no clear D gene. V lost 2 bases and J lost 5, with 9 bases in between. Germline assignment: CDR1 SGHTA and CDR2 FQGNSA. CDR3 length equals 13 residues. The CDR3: CASSLSLGETQYF. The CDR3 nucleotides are TGTGCCAGCAGCTTATCCTTAGGGGAGACCCAGTACTTC.

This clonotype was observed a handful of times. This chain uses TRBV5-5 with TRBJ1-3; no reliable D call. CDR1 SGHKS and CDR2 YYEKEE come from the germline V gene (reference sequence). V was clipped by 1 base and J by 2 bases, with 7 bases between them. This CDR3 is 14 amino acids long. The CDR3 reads CASSLFQPGNTIYF. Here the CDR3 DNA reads TGTGCCAGCAGCTTGTTTCAGCCTGGAAACACCATATATTTT.

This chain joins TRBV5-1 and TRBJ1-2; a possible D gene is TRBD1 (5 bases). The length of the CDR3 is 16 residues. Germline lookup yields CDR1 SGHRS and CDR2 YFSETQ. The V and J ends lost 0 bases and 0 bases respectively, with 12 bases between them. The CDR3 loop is CASSLALRATNYGYTF. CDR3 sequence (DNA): TGCGCCAGCAGCTTGGCGCTCAGGGCTACTAACTATGGCTACACCTTC. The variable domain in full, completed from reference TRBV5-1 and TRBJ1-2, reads KAGVTQTPRYLIKTRGQQVTLSCSPISGHRSVSWYQQTPGQGLQFLFEYFSETQRNKGNFPGRFSGRQFSNSRSEMNVSTLELGDSALYLCASSLALRATNYGYTFGSGTRLTVV.

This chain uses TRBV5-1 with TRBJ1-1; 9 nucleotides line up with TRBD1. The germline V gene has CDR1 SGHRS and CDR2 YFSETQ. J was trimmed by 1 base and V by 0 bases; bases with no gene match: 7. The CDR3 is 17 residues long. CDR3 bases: TGCGCCAGCAGCTTGGATGGGACAGGGTGGCGGAACACTGAAGCTTTCTTT. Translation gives CASSLDGTGWRNTEAFF.

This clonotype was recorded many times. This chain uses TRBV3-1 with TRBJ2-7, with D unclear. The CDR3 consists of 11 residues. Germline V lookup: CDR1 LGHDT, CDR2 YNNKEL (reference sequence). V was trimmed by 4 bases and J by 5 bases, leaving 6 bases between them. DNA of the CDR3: TGTGCCAGCAGCCCGGGTCACGAGCAGTACTTC. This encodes CASSPGHEQYF.

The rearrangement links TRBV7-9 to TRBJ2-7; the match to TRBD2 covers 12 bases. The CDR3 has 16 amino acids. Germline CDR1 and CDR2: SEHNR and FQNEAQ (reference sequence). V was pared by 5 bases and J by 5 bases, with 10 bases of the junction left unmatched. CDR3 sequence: CASSPAPSGRANEQYF. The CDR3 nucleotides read TGTGCCAGCAGCCCAGCCCCTAGCGGGAGGGCCAACGAGCAGTACTTC.

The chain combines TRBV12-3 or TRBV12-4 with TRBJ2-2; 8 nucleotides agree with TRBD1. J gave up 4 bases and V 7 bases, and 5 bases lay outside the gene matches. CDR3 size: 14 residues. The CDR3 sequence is CASMTGVGTGELFF. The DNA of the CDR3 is TGTGCCAGCATGACAGGGGTTGGCACCGGGGAGCTGTTTTTT.

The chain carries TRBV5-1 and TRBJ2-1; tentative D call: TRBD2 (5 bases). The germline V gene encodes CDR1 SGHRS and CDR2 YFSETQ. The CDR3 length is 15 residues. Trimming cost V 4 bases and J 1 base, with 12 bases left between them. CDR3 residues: CASSDRERSYNEQFF. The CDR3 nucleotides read TGCGCCAGCAGCGATCGGGAACGATCCTACAATGAGCAGTTCTTC.

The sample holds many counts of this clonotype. In DNA, the CDR3 is TGTGCCAGCAGACTCGACAGGGGCCCCGCCTACGAGCAGTACTTC. Its protein is CASRLDRGPAYEQYF. The chain is built from TRBV27 and TRBJ2-7, with TRBD1 identical over 8 bases. The V gene's germline CDR1 is MNHEY and CDR2 SMNVEV (reference sequence). There are 15 residues in the CDR3. The ends lost 6 bases at V and 2 bases at J; junction bases unmatched: 9.

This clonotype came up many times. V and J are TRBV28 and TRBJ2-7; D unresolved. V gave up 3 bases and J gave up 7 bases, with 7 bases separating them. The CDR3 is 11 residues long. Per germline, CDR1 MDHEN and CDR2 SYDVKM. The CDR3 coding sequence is TGTGCCAGCAGTTTTACGAGGGAGCAGTACTTC. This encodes CASSFTREQYF.

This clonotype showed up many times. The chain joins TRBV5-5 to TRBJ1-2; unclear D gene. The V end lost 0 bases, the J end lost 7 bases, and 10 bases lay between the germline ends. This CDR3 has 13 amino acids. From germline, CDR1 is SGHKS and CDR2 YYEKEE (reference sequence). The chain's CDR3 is CASSLGGVPGYTF. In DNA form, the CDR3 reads TGTGCCAGCAGCTTGGGCGGGGTGCCTGGCTACACCTTC.

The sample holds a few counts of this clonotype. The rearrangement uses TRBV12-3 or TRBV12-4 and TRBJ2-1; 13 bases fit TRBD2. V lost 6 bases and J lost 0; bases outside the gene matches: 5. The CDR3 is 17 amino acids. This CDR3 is CASRHGTSGDSYNEQFF. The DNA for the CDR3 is TGTGCCAGCAGACACGGGACTAGCGGGGACTCCTACAATGAGCAGTTCTTC.

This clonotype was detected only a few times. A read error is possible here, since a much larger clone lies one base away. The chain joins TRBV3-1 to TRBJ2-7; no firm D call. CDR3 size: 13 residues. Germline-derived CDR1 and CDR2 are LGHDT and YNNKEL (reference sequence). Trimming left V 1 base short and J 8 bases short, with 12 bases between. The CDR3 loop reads CASSQVPGPQQYF. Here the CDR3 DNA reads TGTGCCAGCAGCCAAGTTCCCGGACCCCAGCAGTACTTC.

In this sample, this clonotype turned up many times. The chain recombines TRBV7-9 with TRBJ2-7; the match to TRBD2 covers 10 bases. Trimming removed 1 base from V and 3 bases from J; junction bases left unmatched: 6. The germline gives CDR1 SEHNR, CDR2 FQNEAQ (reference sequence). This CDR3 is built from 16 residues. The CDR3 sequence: CASSLVTSGTIYEQYF. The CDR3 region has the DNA TGTGCCAGCAGCTTAGTTACTAGCGGGACGATCTACGAGCAGTACTTC.

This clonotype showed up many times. CDR3 in amino acids: CASSQRQGTNEKLFF. The CDR3 DNA sequence: TGTGCCAGCAGCCAACGACAGGGAACTAATGAAAAACTGTTTTTT. The chain recombines TRBV3-1 with TRBJ1-4, with 7 nucleotides matching TRBD1. Germline values: CDR1 LGHDT, CDR2 YNNKEL (reference sequence). V lost 2 bases to trimming and J lost 1 base; unmatched junction nucleotides: 1. CDR3 length: 15 amino acids.

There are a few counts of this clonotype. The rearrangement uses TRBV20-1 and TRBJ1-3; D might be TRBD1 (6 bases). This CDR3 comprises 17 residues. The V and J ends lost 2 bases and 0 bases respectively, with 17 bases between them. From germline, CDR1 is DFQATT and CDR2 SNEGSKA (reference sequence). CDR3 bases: TGCAGTGCTAGACCTGGACAGAGATTGAACTCTGGAAACACCATATATTTT. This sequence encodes CSARPGQRLNSGNTIYF.